These 23 T cell receptor beta chains share one sample of origin, sequenced in a study of blood T cell repertoires in COVID-19 (dated by TCRdb to the early 2020s). The library was prepared using the immunoSEQ multiplex PCR assay. TCRdb took this table from immuneACCESS and kept in-frame rearrangements with V and J called. Such tables lack part of the clones; where checked against another copy, unresolved V genes explain under half of the gap, and the rest is unexplained. This sample lists over 200,000 clones; about 85% were detected once. The top ten clones comprise under 20% of the sample. The sample taken for sequencing was PBMCs or T cells enriched from blood (not recorded which). The receptors stem from a man between 35 and 55 years old who had recovered from COVID-19.

The genes are TRBV6-2 or TRBV6-3 and TRBJ2-7; 10 nucleotides line up with TRBD1. Germline CDR1 reads MNHEY; CDR2 reads SVGEGT. Germline trimming cut 0 bases from V and 4 bases from J; bases unmatched to any gene: 6. The CDR3 runs 16 residues. The CDR3 spells CASSYSKGTGEYEQYF. In nucleotides, the CDR3 is TGTGCCAGCAGTTACTCGAAGGGGACAGGGGAGTACGAGCAGTACTTC.

The chain joins TRBV6-5 to TRBJ1-2, with TRBD1 identical over 7 bases. CDR3 length equals 15 residues. The V gene's germline CDR1 is MNHEY and CDR2 SVGAGI. V was pared by 8 bases and J by 1 base, with 10 bases of the junction left unmatched. CDR3 bases: TGTGCCAGCCTTCAGGGGGTTAGCGGTAACTATGGCTACACCTTC. The encoded protein is CASLQGVSGNYGYTF.

The chain recombines TRBV28 with TRBJ2-4; 10 nucleotides line up with TRBD2. Losses at the gene ends were 8 bases for V and 4 bases for J; bases not matched to a gene: 5. The CDR3 is 14 amino acids. Germline V gives CDR1 MDHEN, CDR2 SYDVKM. The chain's CDR3 is CASSTSGVKNIQYF. In nucleotides, the CDR3 is TGTGCCAGCTCAACTAGCGGGGTAAAAAACATTCAGTACTTC.

J is TRBJ1-2 and V is TRBV10-3; maybe TRBD1 (6 bases). Germline assignment: CDR1 ENHRY and CDR2 SYGVKD. The V and J ends lost 5 bases and 3 bases respectively, with 7 bases between them. This CDR3 region has 12 residues. The CDR3 sequence is CAISTGYYGYTF. Here the CDR3 DNA reads TGTGCCATCAGTACAGGGTACTATGGCTACACCTTC.

Details on this clone: Because the CDR3's place on the DNA is in doubt, the DNA is left out and the CDR3 is given as listed by TCRdb. This rearrangement joins TRBV21-1 to TRBJ2-2; no DNA check was done on the table's D call, TRBD1. TRBV21-1 has pseudogene status. A total of 18 residues make up the CDR3, ends included. CDR3 loop: CASSFGQGTIENTGELFF.

CDR3 sequence reads: CASSLNPGLTFGYTF. The CDR3 nucleotides are TGTGCCAGCAGTCTAAACCCGGGACTCACTTTTGGCTACACCTTC. J is TRBJ1-2 and V is TRBV28, with D possibly being TRBD1 (5 bases). The CDR3 extends over 15 amino acids. Trimming stripped 5 bases from V and 7 bases from J, with 20 bases between. Germline V gene lookup returns CDR1 MDHEN and CDR2 SYDVKM.

In its sample, this clone was seen once. The chain joins TRBV4-1 to TRBJ2-5; the match to TRBD2 covers 10 bases. V lost 4 bases, J lost 1 base, and 3 bases stayed unmatched. CDR3 length: 15 amino acids. Germline CDR1 and CDR2: MGHRA and YSYEKL. CDR3 coding DNA: TGCGCCAGCAGCCTAACTAGCGGGACCCAAGAGACCCAGTACTTC. It yields the protein CASSLTSGTQETQYF.

This clone has just a few counts. The chain couples TRBV9 to TRBJ2-7; 11 positions match TRBD2. This CDR3 comprises 14 residues. V shed 4 bases and J 2 bases; nucleotides not matched to a gene: 2. The germline CDR1 and CDR2 sequences are SGDLS and YYNGEE. In DNA form, the CDR3 reads TGTGCCAGCAGCAGACTAGCGGGAACCTACGAGCAGTACTTC. It yields the protein CASSRLAGTYEQYF.

V usage is TRBV5-1 and J usage is TRBJ1-1, with TRBD1 identical over 7 bases. V trimming: 4 bases; J trimming: 5 bases; junction bases outside the gene matches: 8. The CDR3 loop spans 14 amino acids. Germline CDR1 is SGHRS and CDR2 is YFSETQ. The CDR3 loop reads CASSEEGAWTEAFF. The CDR3 DNA is TGCGCCAGCAGCGAGGAGGGGGCATGGACTGAAGCTTTCTTT.

The chain employs TRBV5-1 and TRBJ1-2; possibly TRBD1 for D (6 bases). V dropped 4 bases and J dropped 8 bases, with 15 bases sitting between them. CDR1 and CDR2 (germline): SGHRS, YFSETQ. The CDR3 loop spans 13 amino acids. The CDR3 DNA reads as TGCGCCAGCAGCCCGGACAGTTTGGGCGGCTACACCTTC. Translated, it gives CASSPDSLGGYTF.

The DNA for the CDR3 is TGTGCCAGCAGTTTAAGTGAGGACTATGGCTACACCTTC. Amino acid sequence: CASSLSEDYGYTF. This chain links TRBV12-3 or TRBV12-4 with TRBJ1-2; D gene uncertain. The CDR3 sequence is 13 residues long. V was shortened by 2 bases and J by 3 bases, with 7 bases between the two germline ends.

This clone was seen once. The chain combines TRBV7-8 with TRBJ2-2, with 7 bases matching TRBD1. The CDR3 spans 16 residues. J gave up 6 bases and V 6 bases, and 13 bases lay outside the gene matches. Germline V gene sequence: CDR1 SGHVS, CDR2 FQNEAQ. CDR3 sequence (DNA): TGTGCCAGCAGGAAGACAGGGAGTTTCATGGCCGGGGAGCTGTTTTTT. Protein: CASRKTGSFMAGELFF.

The chain recombines TRBV5-4 with TRBJ2-1, with TRBD1 identical over 7 bases. CDR3 length: 15 residues. CDR1 SGHNT and CDR2 YYREEE come from the germline V gene (reference sequence). J was trimmed by 15 bases and V by 3 bases; bases with no gene match: 18. CDR3 DNA sequence: TGTGCCAGCAGCTACGCTCAAGGAACGGGCCAGGGGGTGTTCTTC. Translation: CASSYAQGTGQGVFF.

The rearrangement joins TRBV5-1 to TRBJ1-1; D is possibly TRBD1 (5 bases). CDR3 length: 14 amino acids. Between the trimmed V and J ends, which lost 4 bases and 2 bases, there was a span of 12 bases. Looked up from germline, CDR1 is SGHRS and CDR2 is YFSETQ. This chain's CDR3 is CASSRGGANTEAFF. In DNA, the CDR3 is TGCGCCAGCAGCAGGGGAGGGGCCAACACTGAAGCTTTCTTT.

This chain connects TRBV12-5 to TRBJ2-1; 9 nucleotides line up with TRBD1. The ends lost 2 bases at V and 7 bases at J; junction bases unmatched: 6. The CDR3 contains 15 residues. Germline V CDR1 and CDR2: LGHNT, FRNRAP. CDR3 residues: CASGLTGGRRNEQFF. The CDR3 nucleotides read TGTGCTAGTGGTTTGACAGGGGGCCGGAGAAATGAGCAGTTCTTC.

The count of this clone is one. The chain employs TRBV5-1 and TRBJ2-3, with TRBD2 identical over 8 bases. V lost 5 bases to trimming and J lost 0 bases; unmatched junction nucleotides: 8. This CDR3 is 16 amino acids long. Germline CDR1 SGHRS, CDR2 YFSETQ. CDR3 DNA: TGCGCCAGCAGACTCCTCAGCGGGAGAAGCACAGATACGCAGTATTTT. Protein product: CASRLLSGRSTDTQYF.

The chain couples TRBV7-9 to TRBJ1-4, with 7 bases aligning to TRBD1. The trim removed 1 base at V and 6 bases at J, leaving 8 bases unmatched. The CDR3 is 16 residues long. From germline, CDR1 is SEHNR and CDR2 FQNEAQ (reference sequence). The CDR3, as DNA: TGTGCCAGCAGCTTAGGTGCAGGGGGTTGGTATGAAAAACTGTTTTTT. Its translation: CASSLGAGGWYEKLFF.

This rearrangement joins TRBV2 to TRBJ1-1, with TRBD1 matching 9 bases. CDR1 is SNHLY and CDR2 is FYNNEI in the germline V gene. V dropped 7 bases and J dropped 11; count of bases not matched to a gene: 14. The CDR3 extends over 14 amino acids. CDR3 amino acids: CASIVNRGPVGAFF. CDR3 nucleotides: TGTGCCAGCATAGTAAACAGGGGGCCAGTGGGCGCTTTCTTT.

The chain couples TRBV23-1 to TRBJ2-7; D perhaps matches TRBD1 (7 bases). TRBV23-1 is treated as an ORF (open reading frame) with a function not yet certain. CDR3 size: 16 residues. Trimming took off 6 bases at V and 3 bases at J, with 21 bases between the two ends. The CDR3 DNA reads TGCGCCAGCAGGGGAGGCGACAGGGCTGGGAACTACGAGCAGTACTTC. As protein: CASRGGDRAGNYEQYF.

This chain uses TRBV23-1 with TRBJ1-1; the D gene is possibly TRBD1 (5 bases). TRBV23-1 is reported as an ORF; its role is uncertain. This CDR3 region has 14 residues. The V gene lost 3 bases and the J gene lost 0 bases, with 8 bases spanning the gap. The CDR3 region has the DNA TGCGCCAGCAGTCACAGGGTATTGAACACTGAAGCTTTCTTT. Its translation is CASSHRVLNTEAFF.

This clone came up once. V gene TRBV21-1 combines with J gene TRBJ2-7; the table's D call, TRBD2, has no DNA check behind it. TRBV21-1 is a known pseudogene. The CDR3 totals 14 residues. CDR3 amino acids: CARPVLRRPYEQYF. The CDR3, as DNA: TGTGCCAGACCAGTCTTGCGGAGACCCTACGAGCAGTACTTC.

This chain uses TRBV5-1 with TRBJ2-1, with 8 bases identical to TRBD2. CDR1 and CDR2 from the germline V gene are SGHRS and YFSETQ. The CDR3 is 17 residues long. V lost 0 bases to trimming and J lost 7 bases; unmatched junction nucleotides: 12. DNA of the CDR3: TGCGCCAGCAGCTTGGCCGGTCAGGCGGGGGGACTGAATGAGCAGTTCTTC. Translated: CASSLAGQAGGLNEQFF.

The gene calls are TRBV28 and TRBJ1-2; perhaps TRBD1 as D (5 bases). V was clipped by 3 bases and J by 6 bases, with 11 bases between them. The CDR3 covers 13 residues. Germline V lookup: CDR1 MDHEN, CDR2 SYDVKM. CDR3 in DNA: TGTGCCAGCAGTTTGTCAGGGTTAAATGGCTACACCTTC. This sequence encodes CASSLSGLNGYTF.